The 8 T cell receptor beta chains reported below all come from one sample, sequenced in a study of blood T cell repertoires in COVID-19. Clones were sequenced by immunoSEQ multiplex PCR, and TCRdb holds only the in-frame ones, with some missing. The table lists roughly 92,000 clones, over 75% of them singletons, with about 5% in the top ten. Sequenced material: peripheral blood. The receptors were sampled from a woman of 80 years or more with acute or convalescent COVID-19.

The chain is built from TRBV5-1 and TRBJ2-3; the D gene is possibly TRBD1 (5 bases). The germline gives CDR1 SGHRS, CDR2 YFSETQ. The length of the CDR3 is 16 residues. Trimming removed 2 bases from V and 5 bases from J, with 18 bases in between. The CDR3 bases are TGCGCCAGCAGCTTCGACGGCCAAGGGGTAAGAGATACGCAGTATTTT. It yields the protein CASSFDGQGVRDTQYF. Drawing the rest from reference TRBV5-1 and TRBJ2-3, the complete variable domain is KAGVTQTPRYLIKTRGQQVTLSCSPISGHRSVSWYQQTPGQGLQFLFEYFSETQRNKGNFPGRFSGRQFSNSRSEMNVSTLELGDSALYLCASSFDGQGVRDTQYFGPGTRLTVL.

The chain is built from TRBV15 and TRBJ2-5; D is uncertain. Between the trimmed V and J ends, which lost 3 bases and 5 bases, there was a span of 16 bases. Germline V CDR1 and CDR2: LNHNV, YYDKDF (reference sequence). The CDR3 loop spans 15 amino acids. The CDR3 sequence is CATSSSLGTEETQYF. The CDR3 region has the DNA TGTGCCACCAGCAGCTCCCTAGGCACGGAGGAGACCCAGTACTTC.

This clone was detected only a few times. The chain combines TRBV27 with TRBJ2-7; 7 bases fit TRBD1. V lost 2 bases to trimming and J lost 6 bases; unmatched junction nucleotides: 4. This CDR3 has 13 amino acids. Germline CDR1 reads MNHEY; CDR2 reads SMNVEV (reference sequence). The CDR3 loop is CASSLDRAGEQYF. DNA for the CDR3: TGTGCCAGCAGTTTAGACAGGGCAGGCGAGCAGTACTTC.

The chain combines TRBV5-6 with TRBJ1-3; D possibly corresponds to TRBD1 (5 bases). This CDR3 spans 14 amino acids. V gave up 3 bases and J gave up 0 bases, with 7 bases separating them. The germline gives CDR1 SGHDT, CDR2 YYEEEE. CDR3 DNA: TGTGCCAGCAGCTGGGGGGGCTCTGGAAACACCATATATTTT. Protein: CASSWGGSGNTIYF.

The gene calls are TRBV29-1 and TRBJ2-5; the D gene is possibly TRBD1 (6 bases). The germline V and J ends were trimmed by 4 bases and 2 bases, with 14 bases remaining between them. Germline V gene lookup returns CDR1 SQVTM and CDR2 ANQGSEA. The length of the CDR3 is 14 residues. The CDR3 DNA reads TGCAGCGTTGGGGAAGGACAGCTACAAGAGACCCAGTACTTC. Its protein product is CSVGEGQLQETQYF.

This sequence joins TRBV27 and TRBJ2-3; 13 bases are shared with TRBD2. The CDR3 runs 15 residues. V trimming: 8 bases; J trimming: 6 bases; junction bases outside the gene matches: 8. Per the germline V gene, CDR1 is MNHEY and CDR2 is SMNVEV (reference sequence). The CDR3 region is CASQGTSGNSDTQYF. The CDR3 DNA reads as TGTGCCAGCCAGGGGACTAGCGGGAATTCGGATACGCAGTATTTT.

CDR3 amino acids: CASSTGLAGDTQYF. CDR3 in DNA: TGCGCCAGCAGCACGGGACTAGCGGGGGATACGCAGTATTTT. The V call is TRBV5-1, the J call TRBJ2-3; 13 bases line up with TRBD2. The length of the CDR3 is 14 residues. Germline assignment: CDR1 SGHRS and CDR2 YFSETQ. The trim removed 4 bases at V and 6 bases at J, leaving 2 bases unmatched.

This chain joins TRBV30 and TRBJ1-2, with D uncertain. This CDR3 region has 13 residues. Germline V gene lookup returns CDR1 GTSNPN and CDR2 SVGIG (reference sequence). Between the trimmed V and J ends, which lost 0 bases and 8 bases, there was a span of 13 bases. In DNA, the CDR3 is TGTGCCTGGAGTGTCTCTCGGGTGGAGGGCTACACCTTC. It specifies CAWSVSRVEGYTF. Combining the CDR3 with reference TRBV30 and TRBJ1-2 gives the whole variable domain SQTIHQWPATLVQPVGSPLSLECTVEGTSNPNLYWYRQAAGRGLQLLFYSVGIGQISSEVPQNLSASRPQDRQFILSSKKLLLSDSGFYLCAWSVSRVEGYTFGSGTRLTVV.